What follows is one T cell receptor (beta chain) and its context. This clonotype was counted many times. It has no known antigen specificity. Base-call qualities are not available, and no considerably larger clone is one nucleotide away. The axillary draining lymph nodes of breast cancer patients were the source of the lymph node samples. These data are taken from a study of breast tumors, draining lymph nodes, adjacent tissues (dated by TCRdb to the mid-2010s). Looking at the study overall: In breast cancer patients, the study compared the TCR beta repertoires of tumor, adjacent nontumor tissue and axillary lymph nodes. The study was designed to assess the relationships and possible T-cell exchange between tumor, surrounding tissue and draining lymph node repertoires in human breast cancer.

What the research found in general, with its limitations: Tumor T-cell repertoires showed less diversity than lymph node repertoires and more diversity than nontumor tissue repertoires, and tumor T-cell repertoires showed preferential V and J gene usage. A scenario in which most tumor T cells derive from the lymph node and then expand within tumor tissue was judged to be consistent with the data. The conclusion that tumor T cells originate in lymph nodes was presented as consistent with a hypothesis rather than as directly demonstrated. The similarity between tumor and nontumor tissue repertoires was significantly greater in luminal-like breast cancer than in basal-like breast cancer.

Sequencing instrument: Illumina HiSeq 2000. Multiplex PCR amplification was used to build the TCR beta chain libraries. High-throughput sequencing was used to analyze the amplified TCR beta chain products. Starting from the raw public reads, TCRdb applied fastp trimming at Q25, assembled clones with MiXCR and retained in-frame beta chains. Rows with a matching CDR3 protein are joined into one entry that keeps the most common DNA and genes. This sample gives some 150,000 distinct CDR3 sequences in total; approximately 30% of them show up just once. Jointly, the top ten make up 3% to 4.5% of the sample. This clonotype originated in a female donor with breast cancer. Some clones in this sample may be carry-over from other donors' samples. Sequencing was performed on axillary lymph node tissue.

The CDR3 region: CATSDSGIKGELFF. At the DNA level, the sequence is TGTGCCACCAGTGATTCCGGGATCAAGGGGGAGCTGTTTTTT. The chain employs TRBV24-1 and TRBJ2-2; TRBD2 is perhaps the D gene, given 5 matching bases. V and J are truncated by 2 bases and 8 bases respectively, leaving an intervening sequence of 11 bases. The CDR3 holds 14 amino acids from the cysteine to the phenylalanine. The entry retains the CDR3 DNA only, 42 bases that are in frame from base 1. CDR1 and CDR2, looked up from the germline V gene, are KGHDR and SFDVKD.